This T cell receptor (beta chain) appears in the sequencing data of a study of OX40 agonist ivuxolimab in advanced cancers. General observations from the study: The mean number of expanded clones was higher in CD8+ T cells than in CD4+.

This clone was seen only a few times. Its antigen is as yet unknown. Sequencing used immunoSEQ multiplex PCR; TCRdb keeps in-frame clones, though not all of them. This sample has about 70,000 clones, with approximately 90% found just once. Trimming removed 5 bases from V and 12 bases from J, with 14 bases in between. The CDR3 spans 13 residues. The germline V gene has CDR1 SEHNR and CDR2 FQNEAQ (reference sequence). This chain connects TRBV7-9 to TRBJ1-6, with D unclear. The TCR comes from an adult with an advanced solid tumor such as melanoma, head and neck, liver or kidney cancer. The sequencing used CD4+ or CD8+ T cells sorted from blood, collected in a trial of the OX40 agonist ivuxolimab. The CDR3 spells CASSRQTGEPLHF. The CDR3 nucleotides read TGTGCCAGCAGCCGTCAGACGGGAGAACCCCTCCACTTT.